This record looks at one T cell receptor beta chain sequence and its context. The target antigen is unknown. Some clones are missing from TCRdb's copy, which holds only in-frame ones; the method was immunoSEQ multiplex PCR. The sample has about 83,000 clones, about 89% seen once; the top ten hold 8.4%. This sample was included in a study of OX40 agonist ivuxolimab in advanced cancers. Study as a whole: At just under 85% male, the cohort had a mean age of roughly 60 years, ranging from roughly 20 to 90. Three patients got partial responses; one had hepatocellular carcinoma and two had cutaneous melanoma. Study-wide results and caveats: Low normalized T-cell clonal expansion also characterized some of the nonresponders. Among the lowest peripheral clonal expansion occurred in 0.1-3.0 mg/kg partial responders.

The input for sequencing was CD4+ or CD8+ T cells sorted from blood, taken in a trial of the OX40 agonist ivuxolimab. This sequence originates from an adult with an advanced solid tumor such as melanoma, head and neck, liver or kidney cancer.

The CDR3 region is CASSLGTGYLSNQPQHF. The CDR3 DNA reads as TGTGCCAGCAGTTTAGGGACAGGGTACCTCAGCAATCAGCCCCAGCATTTT. V and J are TRBV28 and TRBJ1-5; 9 positions agree with TRBD1. V was pared by 2 bases and J by 1 base, with 6 bases of the junction left unmatched. The CDR3 is 17 residues long. Germline V gives CDR1 MDHEN, CDR2 SYDVKM.